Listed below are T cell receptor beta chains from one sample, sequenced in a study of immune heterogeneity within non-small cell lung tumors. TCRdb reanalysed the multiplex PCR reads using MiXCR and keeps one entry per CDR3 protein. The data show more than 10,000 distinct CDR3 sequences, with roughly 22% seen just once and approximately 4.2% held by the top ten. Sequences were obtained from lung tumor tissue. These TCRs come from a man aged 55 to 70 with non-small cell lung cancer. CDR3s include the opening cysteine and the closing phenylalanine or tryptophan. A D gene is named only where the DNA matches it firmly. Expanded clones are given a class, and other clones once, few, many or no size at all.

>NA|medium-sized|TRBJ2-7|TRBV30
TGTGCCTGGAGTAAGGCGTACGAGCAGTACTTC
CAWSKAYEQYF
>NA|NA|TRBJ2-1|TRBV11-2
TGTGCCAGCAGCACACGGATCGCCAGCTCCTACAATGAGCAGTTCTTC
CASSTRIASSYNEQFF
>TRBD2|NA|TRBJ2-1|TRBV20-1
TGCGGTGCTAGAGAGGGCGGGAGAGGACACAATGAGCAGTTCTTC
CGAREGGRGHNEQFF
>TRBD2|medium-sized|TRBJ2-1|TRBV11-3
TGTGCCAGCAGCTTCAATAGCGGGGACTACAATGAGCAGTTCTTC
CASSFNSGDYNEQFF
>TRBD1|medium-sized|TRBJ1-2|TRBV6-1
TGTGCCAGCAGTTACGACAGGGTCCAGGGCTACACCTTC
CASSYDRVQGYTF
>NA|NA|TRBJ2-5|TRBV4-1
TGCGCCAGCAGCCAAGAGCCAGGGGCTCGGGAGACCCAGTACTTC
CASSQEPGARETQYF
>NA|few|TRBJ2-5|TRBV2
TGTGCCAGCAGTGAAAGGGGGGGCAGGGAGACCCAGTACTTC
CASSERGGRETQYF
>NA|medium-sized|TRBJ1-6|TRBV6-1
TGTGCCAGCAGTCCCCTTTTCGGCAGGGAAAATTCACCCCTCCACTTT
CASSPLFGRENSPLHF
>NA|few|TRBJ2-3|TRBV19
TGTGCCAGTAGTACGCAGGGGACATCTTTCACCACAGATACGCAGTATTTT
CASSTQGTSFTTDTQYF
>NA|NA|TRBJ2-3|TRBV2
TGTGCCAGCAGTGTTTCCTCCACGGGGGCAGATACGCAGTATTTT
CASSVSSTGADTQYF
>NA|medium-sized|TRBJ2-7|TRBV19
TGTGCCAGTAGTATAGGGACAGATAACTACGAGCAGTACTTC
CASSIGTDNYEQYF
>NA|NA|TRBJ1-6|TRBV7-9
TGTGCCAGCAGCTTACTCTTGGATAATTCACCCCTCCACTTT
CASSLLLDNSPLHF
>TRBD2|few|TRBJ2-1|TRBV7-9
TGTGCCAGCAGCCCATGGTCGCGGCGGGAGTTTAATAATGAGCAGTTCTTC
CASSPWSRREFNNEQFF
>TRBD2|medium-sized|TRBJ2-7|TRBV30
TGTGCCTGGAGTGTACGAGGGACTAAGGGCTACGAGCAGTACTTC
CAWSVRGTKGYEQYF
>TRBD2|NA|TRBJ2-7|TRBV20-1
TGCAGTGCTAATAGCGGGATTGGCTACGAGCAGTACTTC
CSANSGIGYEQYF
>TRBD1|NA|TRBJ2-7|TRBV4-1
TGCGCCAGCAGCCCAGGGACAGGGGTCTACGAGCAGTACTTC
CASSPGTGVYEQYF
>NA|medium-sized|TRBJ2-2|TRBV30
TGTGCCTCCGTCAGGTGGAGGGGCGTAACCGGGGAGCTGTTTTTT
CASVRWRGVTGELFF
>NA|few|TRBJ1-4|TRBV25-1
TGTGCCAGCCGGACAAGGGCAGGGGCGGAAAAACTGTTTTTT
CASRTRAGAEKLFF
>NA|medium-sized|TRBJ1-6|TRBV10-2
TGCGCCAGCAGTGAGTACGGACCTGGACACTCCTATAATTCACCCCTCCACTTT
CASSEYGPGHSYNSPLHF
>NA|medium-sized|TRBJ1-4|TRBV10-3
TGTGCCATCAGTGAGTCAGGAGGGGCCCTGAATGAAAAACTGTTTTTT
CAISESGGALNEKLFF
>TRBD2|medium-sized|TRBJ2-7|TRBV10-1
TGCGCCAGCAGCCGTAGCGGGAGGTTACATATCGTGCAGTACTTC
CASSRSGRLHIVQYF
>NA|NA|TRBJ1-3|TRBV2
TGTGCCAGCAGGGCAGGGCCCTCTGGAAACACCATATATTTT
CASRAGPSGNTIYF
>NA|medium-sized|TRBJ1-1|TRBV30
TGTGCCTGGAAAGGGGAAGACGGGAAGAACACTGAAGCTTTCTTT
CAWKGEDGKNTEAFF
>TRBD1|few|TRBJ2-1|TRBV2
TGTGCCAGCAGTGGGGCGGGACAGGCGAACAATGAGCAGTTCTTC
CASSGAGQANNEQFF
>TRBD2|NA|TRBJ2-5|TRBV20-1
TGCAGTGCTAGAGAAGACCGATCGAGCGGGAGGCGGGAGACCCAGTACTTC
CSAREDRSSGRRETQYF
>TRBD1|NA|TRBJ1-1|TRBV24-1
TGTGCCACCAGTGATCGGATCAGGGGGACTGAAGCTTTCTTT
CATSDRIRGTEAFF